Each of the 8 T cell receptor beta chains below was sequenced from the same sample in a study of human T cells and chemical hapten exposure. Noted time point: pre-sensitization, week 0. Treatment indicated: therapeutic diphenylcyclopropenone sensitization with weekly scalp DPC. TCRdb recomputed calls from the RACE reads with MiXCR, one row per CDR3 protein. The sample has over 300,000 distinct CDR3 sequences; less than 6.5% are singletons. Sample: whole blood, taken in connection with sensitization to the hapten diphenylcyclopropenone (DPC). All receptors come from a woman aged 45-65 years with alopecia areata. Some clones in this sample may be carry-over from other donors' samples.

This clonotype turned up a few times. This rearrangement joins TRBV6-2 or TRBV6-3 to TRBJ1-5; 10 bases are shared with TRBD1. V lost 6 bases and J lost 5; bases outside the gene matches: 19. Germline V gives CDR1 MNHEY, CDR2 SVGEGT. The CDR3 sequence is 19 residues long. The CDR3 here is CASSHNPGQGLFLYQPQHF. The CDR3 bases are TGTGCCAGCAGCCACAATCCGGGACAGGGGCTCTTTTTGTATCAGCCCCAGCATTTT.

This clonotype was recorded a few times. This chain connects TRBV7-9 to TRBJ1-6; D is uncertain. The CDR3 covers 15 residues. V lost 5 bases to trimming and J lost 9 bases, with 17 bases between them. Germline-derived CDR1 and CDR2 are SEHNR and FQNEAQ (reference sequence). CDR3 in DNA: TGTGCCAGCAGCCCCTCAAGCCCCTCTCTTTCACCCCTCCACTTT. It codes for CASSPSSPSLSPLHF. Looking up the rest from reference TRBV7-9 and TRBJ1-6 gives the full variable domain: DTGVSQNPRHKITKRGQNVTFRCDPISEHNRLYWYRQTLGQGPEFLTYFQNEAQLEKSRLLSDRFSAERPKGSFSTLEIQRTEQGDSAMYLCASSPSSPSLSPLHFGNGTRLTVT.

This clonotype was detected ten times or more. V and J are TRBV28 and TRBJ2-7; tentatively, D is TRBD2 (5 bases). Between the trimmed V and J ends, which lost 2 bases and 7 bases, there was a span of 9 bases. CDR3 length: 12 residues. CDR1 and CDR2 (germline): MDHEN, SYDVKM. The CDR3: CASSLKPGEQYF. In DNA form, the CDR3 reads TGTGCCAGCAGTTTAAAACCGGGGGAGCAGTACTTC.

This clonotype was seen at least ten times. The genes are TRBV4-1 and TRBJ1-1; D unresolved. The CDR3 runs 13 residues. CDR1 is MGHRA and CDR2 is YSYEKL in the germline V gene. V was clipped by 3 bases and J by 6 bases, with 11 bases between them. This CDR3 reads CASSQGVKAEAFF. The CDR3 DNA reads as TGCGCCAGCAGCCAGGGAGTAAAGGCTGAAGCTTTCTTT.

The chain is built from TRBV6-5 and TRBJ2-2, with D perhaps being TRBD1 or TRBD2 (5 bases each). Per germline, CDR1 MNHEY and CDR2 SVGAGI. The CDR3 runs to 11 residues. V dropped 7 bases and J dropped 8 bases, with 8 bases sitting between them. As DNA, the CDR3 is TGTGCCAGCATCGAGGGGGGGGAGCTGTTTTTT. Translating gives CASIEGGELFF.

There are many counts of this clonotype. The genes are TRBV6-5 and TRBJ2-7; no firm D call. The CDR3 contains 16 residues. Trimming took 8 bases from V and 3 from J, leaving 23 bases between them. CDR1 and CDR2 from the germline V gene are MNHEY and SVGAGI. The CDR3 nucleotides read TGTGCCAGCGCCCAACTCTTTCTGGACGGCCACTACGAGCAGTACTTC. Translating gives CASAQLFLDGHYEQYF.

The CDR3 bases are TGCGCCAGCAGCTTGGATCCGGGGAGGACTGAAGAAAAACTGTTTTTT. This codes for CASSLDPGRTEEKLFF. This chain uses TRBV5-1 with TRBJ1-4; no firm D call. The V end lost 0 bases, the J end lost 8 bases, and 17 bases lay between the germline ends. This CDR3 comprises 16 residues. Per germline, CDR1 SGHRS and CDR2 YFSETQ.

This clonotype was counted many times. The V gene is TRBV12-3 or TRBV12-4, the J gene TRBJ2-3; 7 bases line up with TRBD1. The CDR3 loop spans 14 amino acids. The V gene end was trimmed by 4 bases and the J gene end by 1 base; junction bases not matched to a gene: 2. The CDR3 bases are TGTGCCAGCAGTTCTACAGGGGGCACAGATACGCAGTATTTT. The encoded protein is CASSSTGGTDTQYF.